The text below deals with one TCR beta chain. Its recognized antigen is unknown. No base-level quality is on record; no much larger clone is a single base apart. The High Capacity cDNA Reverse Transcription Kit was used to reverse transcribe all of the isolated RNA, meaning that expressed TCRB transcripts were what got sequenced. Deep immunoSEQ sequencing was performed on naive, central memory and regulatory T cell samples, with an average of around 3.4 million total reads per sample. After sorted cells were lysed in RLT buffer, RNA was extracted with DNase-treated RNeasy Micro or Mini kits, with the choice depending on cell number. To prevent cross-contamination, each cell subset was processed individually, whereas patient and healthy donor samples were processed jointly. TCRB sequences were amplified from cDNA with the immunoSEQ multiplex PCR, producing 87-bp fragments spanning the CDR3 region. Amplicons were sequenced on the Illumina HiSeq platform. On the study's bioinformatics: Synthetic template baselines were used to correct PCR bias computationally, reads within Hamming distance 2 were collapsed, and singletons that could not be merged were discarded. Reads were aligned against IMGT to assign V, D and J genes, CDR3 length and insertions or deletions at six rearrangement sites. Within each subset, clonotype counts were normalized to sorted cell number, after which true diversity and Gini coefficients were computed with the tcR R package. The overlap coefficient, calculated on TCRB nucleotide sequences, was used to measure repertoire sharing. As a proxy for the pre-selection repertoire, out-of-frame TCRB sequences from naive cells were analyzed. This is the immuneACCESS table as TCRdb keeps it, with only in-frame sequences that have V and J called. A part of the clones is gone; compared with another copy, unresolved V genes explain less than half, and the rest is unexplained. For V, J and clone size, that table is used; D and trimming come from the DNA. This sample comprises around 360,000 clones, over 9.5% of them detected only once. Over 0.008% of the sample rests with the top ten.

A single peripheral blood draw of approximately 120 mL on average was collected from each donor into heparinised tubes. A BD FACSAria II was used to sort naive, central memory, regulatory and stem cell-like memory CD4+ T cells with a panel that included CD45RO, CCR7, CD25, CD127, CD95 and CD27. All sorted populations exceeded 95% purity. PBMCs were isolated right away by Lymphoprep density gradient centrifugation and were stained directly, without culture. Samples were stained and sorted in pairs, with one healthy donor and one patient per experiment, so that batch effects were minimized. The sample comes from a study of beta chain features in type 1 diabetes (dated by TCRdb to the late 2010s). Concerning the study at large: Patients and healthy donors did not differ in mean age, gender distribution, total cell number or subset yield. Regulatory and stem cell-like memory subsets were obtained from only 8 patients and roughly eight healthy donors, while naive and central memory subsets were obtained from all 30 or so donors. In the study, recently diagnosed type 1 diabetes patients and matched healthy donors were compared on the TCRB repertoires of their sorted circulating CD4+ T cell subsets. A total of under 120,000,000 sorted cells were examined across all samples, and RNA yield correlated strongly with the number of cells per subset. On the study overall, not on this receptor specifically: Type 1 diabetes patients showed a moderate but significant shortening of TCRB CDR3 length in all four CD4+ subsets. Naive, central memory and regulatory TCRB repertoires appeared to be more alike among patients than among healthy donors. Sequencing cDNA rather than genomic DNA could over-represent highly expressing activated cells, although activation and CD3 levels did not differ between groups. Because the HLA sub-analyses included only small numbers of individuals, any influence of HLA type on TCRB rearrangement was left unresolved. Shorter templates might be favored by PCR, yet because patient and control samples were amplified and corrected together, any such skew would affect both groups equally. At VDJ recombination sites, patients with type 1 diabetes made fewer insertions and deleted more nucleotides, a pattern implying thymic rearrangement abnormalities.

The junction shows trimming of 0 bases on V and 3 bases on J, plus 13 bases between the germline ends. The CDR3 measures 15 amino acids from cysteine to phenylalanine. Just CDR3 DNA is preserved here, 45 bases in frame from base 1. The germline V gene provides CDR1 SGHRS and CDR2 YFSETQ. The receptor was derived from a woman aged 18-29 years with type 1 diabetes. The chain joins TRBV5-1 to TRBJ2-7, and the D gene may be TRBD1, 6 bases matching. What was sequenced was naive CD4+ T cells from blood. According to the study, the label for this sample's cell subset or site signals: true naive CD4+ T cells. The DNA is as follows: TGCGCCAGCAGCTTGGCCGAGGGGGTAGGCTACGAGCAGTACTTC. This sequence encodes CASSLAEGVGYEQYF.